This T cell receptor beta chain is from a study of T cells in Graves' hyperthyroidism and ophthalmopathy. With a duration under 2 months, the hyperthyroidism was newly diagnosed in patients aged 18 to 65. It was uncontrolled infection, other autoimmune disease, pregnancy or lactation that excluded patients. Orbital computed tomography, thyroid ultrasound, serum thyroxine and TRAb, and clinical symptoms together informed the diagnoses. Researchers amplified the TCR beta CDR3 regions from RNA transcripts. During a first-round RT-PCR of the TCR CDR3, the HTBI primer set was used. TCRdb re-analysed the multiplex PCR reads in MiXCR, keeping a single row per CDR3 protein. The table lists roughly 750,000 distinct CDR3 sequences, around 17% of them singletons, with 8.4% in the top ten. Germline V gene lookup returns CDR1 LGHDT and CDR2 YNNKEL (reference sequence). The CDR3 has 14 residues. V lost 4 bases, J lost 7 bases, and 9 bases stayed unmatched.

This clonotype appeared a few times. This clonotype was sampled from a man aged 18-30 years with Graves' hyperthyroidism. J is TRBJ2-5 and V is TRBV3-1; the match to TRBD2 covers 7 bases. Sequencing used blood. The CDR3 DNA sequence: TGTGCCAGCAGCCCTAGCGGCGCGAGGGTGACCCAGTACTTC. Translation gives CASSPSGARVTQYF.